This passage covers 17 T cell receptor beta chains from one sample sequenced in a study of STAT5B mutations in CD4+ large granular lymphocyte leukemia (dated by TCRdb to 2022 to 2024). Preparation of the library involved the immunoSEQ multiplex PCR assay. Here the immuneACCESS table is served through TCRdb, limited to in-frame sequences with V and J called. Missing clones are a known gap in these copies; in checked studies unresolved V genes cover under half, and the rest lacks a known reason. The sample table shows tens of thousands of clones, and less than 85% are seen once. The leading ten clones occupy approximately 0.35% of the sample. Sequencing was carried out using CD4+ T cells from blood buffy coats. The source of these receptors is a human donor in good health.

The rearrangement joins TRBV19 to TRBJ1-5; the D is unclear. The germline CDR1 and CDR2 sequences are LNHDA and SQIVND (reference sequence). Between the trimmed V and J ends, which lost 1 base and 7 bases, there was a span of 23 bases. The CDR3 covers 18 residues. CDR3 sequence: CASSIGHGRGTYMQPQHF. DNA for the CDR3: TGTGCCAGTAGTATAGGGCACGGGCGGGGTACGTATATGCAGCCCCAGCATTTT.

The chain is built from TRBV5-4 and TRBJ1-1; tentative D call: TRBD1 (5 bases). Germline lookup yields CDR1 SGHNT and CDR2 YYREEE (reference sequence). Trimming removed 4 bases from V and 2 bases from J, with 15 bases in between. This CDR3 has 15 amino acids. The CDR3 DNA is TGTGCCAGCAGCGCCCCGGGGACGTACAACACTGAAGCTTTCTTT. Translating it yields CASSAPGTYNTEAFF.

The chain combines TRBV7-8 with TRBJ1-5; D call uncertain. The CDR3 extends over 12 amino acids. Per the germline V gene, CDR1 is SGHVS and CDR2 is FQNEAQ. Trimming took 5 bases from V and 11 from J, leaving 13 bases between them. The CDR3 sequence: CASSPPSGTQHF. DNA for the CDR3: TGTGCCAGCAGCCCACCTAGCGGTACCCAGCATTTT.

The chain has TRBV5-4 and TRBJ1-2, with D maybe TRBD1 (5 bases). Germline V gene data show CDR1 as SGHNT and CDR2 as YYREEE (reference sequence). Trimming took 2 bases from V and 4 from J, leaving 9 bases between them. CDR3 size: 13 residues. DNA of the CDR3: TGTGCCAGCAGCTTCCAGGGAGGCTATGGCTACACCTTC. Translated, it gives CASSFQGGYGYTF. The full variable domain, its missing parts supplied by reference TRBV5-4 and TRBJ1-2, is ETGVTQSPTHLIKTRGQQVTLRCSSQSGHNTVSWYQQALGQGPQFIFQYYREEENGRGNFPPRFSGLQFPNYSSELNVNALELDDSALYLCASSFQGGYGYTFGSGTRLTVV.

This sequence joins TRBV2 and TRBJ1-1; D gene uncertain. Germline CDR1 SNHLY, CDR2 FYNNEI. V dropped 2 bases and J dropped 5 bases, with 6 bases sitting between them. The CDR3 is 12 amino acids. As DNA, the CDR3 is TGTGCCAGCAGTGAAATTGGGACTGAAGCTTTCTTT. It codes for CASSEIGTEAFF.

This chain links TRBV7-8 with TRBJ2-1; tentatively, D is TRBD2 (5 bases). Germline CDR1 SGHVS, CDR2 FQNEAQ. V lost 4 bases and J 3 bases, leaving 10 bases between the germline ends. The length of the CDR3 is 14 residues. The CDR3 DNA sequence: TGTGCCAGCAGCTCGGATGGAGGCTACAATGAGCAGTTCTTC. The encoded protein is CASSSDGGYNEQFF.

CDR3 region: CASSLGNSGITDTQYF. As DNA, the CDR3 is TGTGCCAGCAGCTTAGGAAATAGCGGTATTACAGATACGCAGTATTTT. The genes are TRBV7-3 and TRBJ2-3; D perhaps matches TRBD2 (6 bases). The CDR3 sequence is 16 residues long. Per germline, CDR1 SGHTA and CDR2 FQGTGA. Trimming removed 2 bases from V and 3 bases from J, with 15 bases in between.

The rearrangement uses TRBV6-5 and TRBJ1-4; D ambiguous. CDR1 and CDR2 (germline): MNHEY, SVGAGI. The CDR3 is 15 residues long. V was shortened by 0 bases and J by 5 bases, with 10 bases between the two germline ends. CDR3 sequence reads: CASSYSVLANEKLFF. DNA for the CDR3: TGTGCCAGCAGTTACTCGGTTTTAGCGAATGAAAAACTGTTTTTT.

This rearrangement joins TRBV5-6 to TRBJ2-1; a possible D gene is TRBD2 (7 bases). The CDR3 spans 15 residues. V lost 3 bases, J lost 3 bases, and 13 bases lay in between. Per the germline V gene, CDR1 is SGHDT and CDR2 is YYEEEE. The CDR3 reads CASSSKRDNYNEQFF. In DNA, the CDR3 is TGTGCCAGCAGCTCAAAGCGGGACAACTACAATGAGCAGTTCTTC.

CDR3 sequence reads: CASGSVQGNSYNEQFF. CDR3 nucleotides: TGTGCTAGTGGTAGCGTACAGGGGAACTCCTACAATGAGCAGTTCTTC. The gene calls are TRBV12-5 and TRBJ2-1, with TRBD1 matching 7 bases. The V gene end was trimmed by 5 bases and the J gene end by 0 bases; junction bases not matched to a gene: 7. The V gene's germline CDR1 is LGHNT and CDR2 FRNRAP. CDR3 size: 16 residues.

The table lists this clone with a few counts. The rearrangement joins TRBV19 to TRBJ2-5, with D unresolved. V lost 3 bases, J lost 5 bases, and 7 bases lay in between. CDR3 length: 12 residues. Germline V gene lookup returns CDR1 LNHDA and CDR2 SQIVND (reference sequence). The CDR3 region is CASSMQSETQYF. The CDR3 DNA reads as TGTGCCAGTAGTATGCAGTCGGAGACCCAGTACTTC.

This chain uses TRBV7-3 with TRBJ2-1; 7 bases fit TRBD1. Trimming at V came to 2 bases and at J to 5 bases, leaving 9 bases not matched to a gene. This CDR3 contains 16 residues. CDR1 is SGHTA and CDR2 is FQGTGA in the germline V gene. As DNA, the CDR3 is TGTGCCAGCAGCTTAGCGGACAGGACGGACCACAATGAGCAGTTCTTC. Protein sequence: CASSLADRTDHNEQFF.

This chain uses TRBV19 with TRBJ2-7; D not resolved. The V end lost 3 bases, the J end lost 4 bases, and 19 bases lay between the germline ends. The V gene's germline CDR1 is LNHDA and CDR2 SQIVND (reference sequence). This CDR3 contains 16 residues. This CDR3 reads CASSIWDPRGGYEQYF. DNA of the CDR3: TGTGCCAGTAGTATTTGGGATCCCCGCGGTGGTTACGAGCAGTACTTC.

V gene TRBV12-2 combines with J gene TRBJ2-3. TRBV12-2 is a listed pseudogene. The CDR3 spans 18 residues. The CDR3 region is CASRLALWRGSGTDTQYF. CDR3 DNA sequence: TGTGCAAGTCGCTTAGCCCTTTGGAGGGGGAGTGGCACAGATACGCAGTATTTT.

This clone has a single count. The chain joins TRBV7-3 to TRBJ1-3, with 8 bases aligning to TRBD1. CDR1 is SGHTA, CDR2 FQGTGA, per germline. The CDR3 loop spans 17 amino acids. J lost 4 bases, V lost 0 bases, and 8 bases had no gene match. The CDR3 sequence: CASSLTEHRGSGNTIYF. As DNA, the CDR3 is TGTGCCAGCAGCTTAACGGAACACAGGGGGTCAGGAAACACCATATATTTT.

The chain recombines TRBV7-2 with TRBJ2-1, with D unresolved. The CDR3 contains 15 residues. Germline CDR1 reads SGHTA; CDR2 reads FQGNSA. V lost 4 bases, J lost 7 bases, and 17 bases lay in between. The CDR3 sequence is CASSSLYRKRNEQFF. For the CDR3, the DNA is TGTGCCAGCAGCTCCTTATATCGGAAAAGGAATGAGCAGTTCTTC.

The rearrangement uses TRBV6-5 and TRBJ1-4, with D hard to call. The CDR3 runs 13 residues. V lost 2 bases and J 7 bases, leaving 8 bases between the germline ends. The germline gives CDR1 MNHEY, CDR2 SVGAGI. Here the CDR3 DNA reads TGTGCCAGCAGTTACCCAGTAGGTGAAAAACTGTTTTTT. This translates into CASSYPVGEKLFF.